This T cell receptor (beta chain) was captured by sequencing in a study of regulatory T cells in long-lasting Graves disease. HTBI primers from iRepertoire and Arm-PCR of CDR3 regions yielded the TCR beta libraries. TCRdb reprocessed the multiplex PCR reads via MiXCR and lists one record per CDR3 protein. Of some 470,000 distinct CDR3 sequences listed, around a fifth are singletons. The CDR3 consists of 15 residues. Germline CDR1 reads LNHDA; CDR2 reads SQIVND (reference sequence). V lost 6 bases to trimming and J lost 7 bases, with 18 bases between them. The table lists this clonotype with a few counts. Documented time point: persistent/refractory GD, antithyroid drugs over 5 years with positive TRAb. RNA from PBMCs was the source of the TCR library.

The chain employs TRBV19 and TRBJ2-2; D call uncertain. The sample consisted of peripheral blood mononuclear cells (PBMCs), taken when the disease was refractory, from a patient treated with antithyroid drugs. The sequence was collected from a female donor with Graves disease. This CDR3 reads CASRHPSTTLGELFF. As DNA, the CDR3 is TGTGCCAGTAGACACCCGAGCACTACTCTCGGGGAGCTGTTTTTT.